Listed here is a single T cell receptor (beta chain). Its antigen remains unknown. The data originate from a study of T cell responses to AZD1222 COVID-19 vaccine. Study results and caveats: Recipients of two AZD1222 doses showed rising Spike-specific TCR breadth and depth.

Data came from immunoSEQ multiplex PCR; TCRdb stores just in-frame clones and leaves some out. The repertoire has about 86,000 clones, around 73% of them found once; the top ten carry more than 20%. The material sequenced was peripheral blood, taken on day 0 of AZD1222 vaccination. This TCR came from an adult in good health.

Here the CDR3 DNA reads TGTGCCAGCAGCCAGGGGCGGCAGCAGTTCTTC. It specifies CASSQGRQQFF. The chain carries TRBV3-1 (or the pseudogene TRBV3-2) and TRBJ2-1; D is possibly TRBD1 (5 bases). This CDR3 region has 11 residues. Trimming took 3 bases from V and 11 from J, leaving 8 bases between them. Germline V lookup: CDR1 LGHDT, CDR2 YNNKEL (reference sequence).